These 15 T cell receptor beta chains came from one sample sequenced in a study of T cell changes during pregnancy in multiple sclerosis. Assay used: immunoSEQ multiplex PCR; TCRdb lists only in-frame clones, some missing. The sample records about 100,000 clones, 75% to 95% being singletons. The sequenced sample was peripheral blood, obtained in the second trimester of pregnancy. The receptor source for this set is a female donor with multiple sclerosis, enrolled in a pregnancy study.

The V and J genes are TRBV6-4 and TRBJ2-7; 9 bases agree with TRBD2. The CDR3 contains 15 residues. The V gene end was trimmed by 3 bases and the J gene end by 3 bases; junction bases not matched to a gene: 6. Looked up from germline, CDR1 is MRHNA and CDR2 is SNTAGT. The CDR3 reads CASSEWLAGYYEQYF. The CDR3 region has the DNA TGTGCCAGCAGTGAGTGGCTAGCGGGGTACTACGAGCAGTACTTC.

The chain carries TRBV5-1 and TRBJ2-7; TRBD1 agrees at 7 bases. The CDR3 is 13 amino acids. J gave up 4 bases and V 0 bases, and 1 base lay outside the gene matches. Germline loops: CDR1 SGHRS, CDR2 YFSETQ. The CDR3 coding sequence is TGCGCCAGCAGCTTGGAACAGGGGTACGAGCAGTACTTC. Amino acid sequence: CASSLEQGYEQYF.

The chain employs TRBV5-1 and TRBJ1-5; a possible D gene is TRBD1 (6 bases). V was pared by 0 bases and J by 4 bases, with 14 bases between. There are 16 residues in the CDR3. From germline, CDR1 is SGHRS and CDR2 YFSETQ. CDR3 protein: CASSLDGFGTNQPQHF. The CDR3 DNA reads as TGCGCCAGCAGCTTGGATGGGTTTGGGACAAATCAGCCCCAGCATTTT.

This clone was recorded once. The chain recombines TRBV19 with TRBJ2-7; a possible D gene is TRBD2 (5 bases). With 0 bases removed from V and 6 bases from J, the gap between germline ends came to 18 bases. Germline values: CDR1 LNHDA, CDR2 SQIVND (reference sequence). This CDR3 has 16 amino acids. As DNA, the CDR3 is TGTGCCAGTAGTATAGATCCCCGGGGTCCCCTCTCCGAGCAGTACTTC. It is translated as CASSIDPRGPLSEQYF.

The V gene is TRBV6-5, the J gene TRBJ2-5, with D possibly being TRBD2 (6 bases). The V and J ends lost 3 bases and 4 bases respectively, with 9 bases between them. Germline assignment: CDR1 MNHEY and CDR2 SVGAGI. This CDR3 contains 13 residues. CDR3 sequence reads: CASSYRERETQYF. The CDR3 region has the DNA TGTGCCAGCAGTTATCGGGAGCGAGAGACCCAGTACTTC.

The rearrangement links TRBV5-4 to TRBJ2-7, with D perhaps matching TRBD2 (6 bases). With 4 bases removed from V and 5 bases from J, the gap between germline ends came to 13 bases. Germline CDR1 is SGHNT and CDR2 is YYREEE (reference sequence). The CDR3 has 13 residues. CDR3 in DNA: TGTGCCAGCAGCCGCGGGACCGCTAACGAGCAGTACTTC. Translated: CASSRGTANEQYF.

This rearrangement joins TRBV7-2 to TRBJ2-7, with D possibly TRBD1 on 6 matching bases. This CDR3 contains 15 residues. Trimming shortened V by 1 base and J by 7 bases, and 17 bases separated the two germline ends. The V gene's germline CDR1 is SGHTA and CDR2 FQGNSA. CDR3 in amino acids: CASSLVGGPFREQYF. The CDR3 DNA reads TGTGCCAGCAGCTTAGTTGGGGGCCCCTTTCGGGAGCAGTACTTC.

The rearrangement uses TRBV10-3 and TRBJ1-2; D not resolved. Germline loops: CDR1 ENHRY, CDR2 SYGVKD. Trimming removed 6 bases at V and 0 bases at J, with 17 bases between. The CDR3 runs 16 residues. CDR3 region: CAIRATENLANYGYTF. The CDR3 bases are TGTGCCATCAGGGCCACCGAGAACCTAGCTAACTATGGCTACACCTTC.

The V call is TRBV7-3, the J call TRBJ2-1; TRBD1 is a possible D gene (6 bases). CDR3 length equals 16 residues. The germline gives CDR1 SGHTA, CDR2 FQGTGA. V was shortened by 5 bases and J by 6 bases, with 20 bases between the two germline ends. The CDR3 DNA reads as TGTGCCAGCAGCCCGTCCCTAGGGGGTCCGACCAATGAGCAGTTCTTC. Translating gives CASSPSLGGPTNEQFF.

This chain links TRBV7-9 with TRBJ2-1, with TRBD1 matching 9 bases. The CDR3 is 15 residues long. The ends lost 5 bases at V and 7 bases at J; junction bases unmatched: 9. CDR1 and CDR2 (germline): SEHNR, FQNEAQ (reference sequence). The CDR3 protein is CASSPPRTGVNEQFF. In DNA, the CDR3 is TGTGCCAGCAGCCCTCCCCGGACAGGGGTGAATGAGCAGTTCTTC. The full variable domain, rest sourced from reference TRBV7-9 and TRBJ2-1, is DTGVSQNPRHKITKRGQNVTFRCDPISEHNRLYWYRQTLGQGPEFLTYFQNEAQLEKSRLLSDRFSAERPKGSFSTLEIQRTEQGDSAMYLCASSPPRTGVNEQFFGPGTRLTVL.

DNA of the CDR3: TGCAGCGTGATACTAGGCCCGTGGGATACCGGGGAGCTGTTTTTT. This codes for CSVILGPWDTGELFF. This chain links TRBV29-1 with TRBJ2-2; weak D call: TRBD2 (5 bases). Between the trimmed V and J ends, which lost 6 bases and 5 bases, there was a span of 19 bases. CDR3 length: 15 amino acids. Germline CDR1 and CDR2: SQVTM and ANQGSEA.

The chain employs TRBV30 and TRBJ2-7, with D tentatively TRBD2 (5 bases). This CDR3 contains 13 residues. The germline V gene encodes CDR1 GTSNPN and CDR2 SVGIG (reference sequence). The V and J ends lost 2 bases and 5 bases respectively, with 13 bases between them. The CDR3 sequence: CAWSNGVGNEQYF. CDR3 coding DNA: TGTGCCTGGAGTAACGGGGTGGGAAACGAGCAGTACTTC.

CDR3: CASSGTGNYGYTF. Here the CDR3 DNA reads TGTGCCAGCAGCGGGACAGGGAACTATGGCTACACCTTC. The chain is built from TRBV28 and TRBJ1-2, with 9 bases that match TRBD1. J lost 2 bases, V lost 6 bases, and 1 base had no gene match. The CDR3 contains 13 residues. CDR1 is MDHEN, CDR2 SYDVKM, per germline.

The gene calls are TRBV19 and TRBJ2-7; 12 bases line up with TRBD1. The CDR3 runs 16 residues. Germline V gives CDR1 LNHDA, CDR2 SQIVND (reference sequence). Germline trimming cut 6 bases from V and 7 bases from J; bases unmatched to any gene: 13. CDR3 region: CASRGGPGQGAGEQYF. The CDR3 DNA reads TGTGCCAGTAGGGGCGGACCGGGACAGGGGGCTGGGGAGCAGTACTTC.

The chain is built from TRBV6-6 and TRBJ2-7; 9 bases line up with TRBD1. CDR1 is MNHNY and CDR2 is SVGAGI in the germline V gene (reference sequence). CDR3 length equals 16 residues. J was trimmed by 0 bases and V by 4 bases; bases with no gene match: 7. CDR3 sequence (DNA): TGTGCCAGCAGTTTATCCGGGACAGGGACCTCCTACGAGCAGTACTTC. Amino acid sequence: CASSLSGTGTSYEQYF.